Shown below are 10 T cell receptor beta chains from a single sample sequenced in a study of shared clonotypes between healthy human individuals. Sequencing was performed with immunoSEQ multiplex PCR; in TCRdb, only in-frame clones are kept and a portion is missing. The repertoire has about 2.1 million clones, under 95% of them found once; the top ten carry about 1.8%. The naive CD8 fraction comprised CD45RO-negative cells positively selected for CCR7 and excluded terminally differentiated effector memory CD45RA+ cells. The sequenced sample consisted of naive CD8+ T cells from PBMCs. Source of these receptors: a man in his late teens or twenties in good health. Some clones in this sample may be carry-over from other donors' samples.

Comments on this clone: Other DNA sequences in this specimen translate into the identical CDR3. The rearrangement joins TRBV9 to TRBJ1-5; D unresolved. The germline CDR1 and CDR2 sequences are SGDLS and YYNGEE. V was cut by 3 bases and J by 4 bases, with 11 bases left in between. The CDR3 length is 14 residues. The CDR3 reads CASSAGGGNQPQHF. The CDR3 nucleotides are TGTGCCAGCAGCGCAGGTGGTGGGAATCAGCCCCAGCATTTT.

The CDR3 DNA reads as TGTGCCAGCAGCCCCCGTAGCGGTTGGGCCTACGAGCAGTACTTC. Amino acids: CASSPRSGWAYEQYF. The genes are TRBV7-9 and TRBJ2-7; perhaps TRBD2 as D (6 bases). CDR3 length equals 15 residues. The ends were cut back, 5 bases at V and 2 bases at J, with 16 bases in the middle. The V gene's germline CDR1 is SEHNR and CDR2 FQNEAQ (reference sequence).

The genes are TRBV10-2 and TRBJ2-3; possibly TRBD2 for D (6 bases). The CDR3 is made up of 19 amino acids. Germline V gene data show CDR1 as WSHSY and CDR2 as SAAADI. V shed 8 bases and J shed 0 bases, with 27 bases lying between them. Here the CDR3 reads CASLTQEGLVVRSTDTQYF. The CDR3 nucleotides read TGCGCCAGCCTAACTCAGGAGGGCCTAGTTGTGCGGAGCACAGATACGCAGTATTTT.

The CDR3 DNA sequence: TGTGCCAGCAGCGTAGACAGGGTTCCCTACGAGCAGTACTTC. Translated, it gives CASSVDRVPYEQYF. The chain uses TRBV5-6 and TRBJ2-5; TRBD1 agrees at 7 bases. The J call is doubtful: the DNA matches TRBJ2-7 better. The CDR3 consists of 14 residues. In germline, CDR1 is SGHDT, CDR2 YYEEEE.

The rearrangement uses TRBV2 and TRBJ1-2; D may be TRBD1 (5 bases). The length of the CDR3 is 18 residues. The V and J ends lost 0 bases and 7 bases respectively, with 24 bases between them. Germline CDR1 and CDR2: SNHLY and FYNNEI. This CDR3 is CASSEALGPHRSVFGYTF. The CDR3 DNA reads TGTGCCAGCAGTGAAGCACTGGGGCCCCATAGGTCCGTCTTTGGCTACACCTTC.

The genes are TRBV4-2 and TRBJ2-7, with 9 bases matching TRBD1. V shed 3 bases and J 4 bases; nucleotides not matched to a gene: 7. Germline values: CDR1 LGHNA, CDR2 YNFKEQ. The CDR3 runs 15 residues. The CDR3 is CASSQGAGQGYEQYF. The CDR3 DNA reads TGTGCCAGCAGCCAGGGGGCGGGACAGGGTTACGAGCAGTACTTC.

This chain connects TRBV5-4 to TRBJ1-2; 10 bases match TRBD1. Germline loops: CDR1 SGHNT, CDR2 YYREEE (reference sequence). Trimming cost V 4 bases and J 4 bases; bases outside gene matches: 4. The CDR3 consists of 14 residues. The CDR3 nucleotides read TGTGCCAGCAGCCCGGACAGGGGGGCCTATGGCTACACCTTC. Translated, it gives CASSPDRGAYGYTF.

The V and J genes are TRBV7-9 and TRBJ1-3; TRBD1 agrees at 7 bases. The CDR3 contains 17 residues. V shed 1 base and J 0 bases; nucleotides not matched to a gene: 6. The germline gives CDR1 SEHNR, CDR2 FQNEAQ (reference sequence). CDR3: CASSLGTRGLSGNTIYF. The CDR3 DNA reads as TGTGCCAGCAGCTTAGGGACAAGGGGGCTCTCTGGAAACACCATATATTTT.

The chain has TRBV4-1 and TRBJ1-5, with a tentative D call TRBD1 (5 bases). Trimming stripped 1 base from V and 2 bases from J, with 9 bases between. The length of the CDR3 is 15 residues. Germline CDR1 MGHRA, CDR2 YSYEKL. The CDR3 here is CASSQVLQGNQPQHF. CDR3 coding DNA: TGCGCCAGCAGCCAAGTTCTACAGGGCAATCAGCCCCAGCATTTT.

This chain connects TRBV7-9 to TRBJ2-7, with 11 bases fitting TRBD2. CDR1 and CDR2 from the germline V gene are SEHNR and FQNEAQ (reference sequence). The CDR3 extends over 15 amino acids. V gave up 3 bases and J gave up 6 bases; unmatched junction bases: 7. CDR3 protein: CASSFQASGRSEQYF. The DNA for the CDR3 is TGTGCCAGCAGCTTTCAGGCTAGCGGGAGGAGCGAGCAGTACTTC.